What follows are 11 T cell receptor beta chains derived from one specimen sequenced in a study of T cell responses to AZD1222 COVID-19 vaccine. Assay used: immunoSEQ multiplex PCR; TCRdb lists only in-frame clones, some missing. The table lists 100,000 to 150,000 clones, roughly 93% of them singletons. Sequenced here: peripheral blood, sampled 28 days after the second AZD1222 dose. The source of these receptors is an adult who received the AZD1222 COVID-19 vaccine.

The chain carries TRBV7-3 and TRBJ2-1, with TRBD1 as a possible D gene (6 bases). Trimming pared 0 bases from V and 10 bases from J, leaving 10 bases between. The CDR3 is 13 amino acids. Germline values: CDR1 SGHTA, CDR2 FQGTGA. CDR3 sequence (DNA): TGTGCCAGCAGCTTAACAACTGGGACAGAGCAGTTCTTC. It encodes CASSLTTGTEQFF.

The V call is TRBV5-5, the J call TRBJ2-6, with a weak D call TRBD2 (5 bases). CDR3 size: 16 residues. V lost 0 bases, J lost 0 bases, and 7 bases lay in between. CDR1 is SGHKS, CDR2 YYEKEE, per germline (reference sequence). CDR3 in DNA: TGTGCCAGCAGCTTGGTTGCGGGCTCTGGGGCCAACGTCCTGACTTTC. Translation gives CASSLVAGSGANVLTF. Drawing the rest from reference TRBV5-5 and TRBJ2-6, the complete variable domain is DAGVTQSPTHLIKTRGQQVTLRCSPISGHKSVSWYQQVLGQGPQFIFQYYEKEERGRGNFPDRFSARQFPNYSSELNVNALLLGDSALYLCASSLVAGSGANVLTFGAGSRLTVL.

The chain couples TRBV29-1 to TRBJ2-7; D is unresolved. V lost 0 bases to trimming and J lost 5 bases, with 14 bases between them. Germline loops: CDR1 SQVTM, CDR2 ANQGSEA. CDR3 size: 14 residues. The CDR3 bases are TGCAGCGTTGAAGAGGACGGAGCAAGGGACGAGCAGTACTTC. It translates to CSVEEDGARDEQYF.

This clone has just one count. This chain uses TRBV5-1 with TRBJ1-2, with a possible D match to TRBD1 (6 bases). Germline CDR1 SGHRS, CDR2 YFSETQ. This CDR3 is built from 14 residues. V lost 2 bases and J 5 bases, leaving 13 bases between the germline ends. The DNA for the CDR3 is TGCGCCAGCAGCTTTGCACAGGGAGCGTATGGCTACACCTTC. Translation gives CASSFAQGAYGYTF. Supplemented by reference TRBV5-1 and TRBJ1-2, the full variable domain reads KAGVTQTPRYLIKTRGQQVTLSCSPISGHRSVSWYQQTPGQGLQFLFEYFSETQRNKGNFPGRFSGRQFSNSRSEMNVSTLELGDSALYLCASSFAQGAYGYTFGSGTRLTVV.

This clone was recorded at least ten times. This chain links TRBV19 with TRBJ1-6; perhaps TRBD1 as D (6 bases). This CDR3 is 17 amino acids long. The germline V gene has CDR1 LNHDA and CDR2 SQIVND (reference sequence). V dropped 5 bases and J dropped 8 bases, with 22 bases sitting between them. CDR3 sequence reads: CASSSDRDIGIHSPLHF. The CDR3, as DNA: TGTGCCAGTAGTTCAGACCGGGACATAGGAATTCATTCACCCCTCCACTTT.

The genes are TRBV5-3 and TRBJ1-1; no clear D. TRBV5-3 is designated an ORF whose function remains uncertain. The CDR3 runs 12 residues. Trimming cost V 0 bases and J 5 bases, with 5 bases left between them. The CDR3 loop reads CARSLVGTEAFF. The DNA for the CDR3 is TGTGCCAGAAGCTTGGTGGGGACTGAAGCTTTCTTT.

This rearrangement joins TRBV6-4 to TRBJ2-1, with D possibly TRBD2 on 5 matching bases. The germline gives CDR1 MRHNA, CDR2 SNTAGT. V lost 0 bases and J lost 6, with 6 bases in between. This CDR3 has 13 amino acids. CDR3 region: CASSDSTSNEQFF. The CDR3 nucleotides read TGTGCCAGCAGTGACTCTACTAGCAATGAGCAGTTCTTC.

The rearrangement links TRBV3-1 (or the pseudogene TRBV3-2) to TRBJ2-5; TRBD2 agrees at 9 bases. Losses at the gene ends were 4 bases for V and 7 bases for J; bases not matched to a gene: 13. The germline V gene has CDR1 LGHDT and CDR2 YNNKEL (reference sequence). CDR3 length equals 16 residues. The CDR3 spells CASSLGTSWPGGTQYF. The CDR3 DNA reads as TGTGCCAGCAGCCTCGGGACTAGCTGGCCGGGGGGGACCCAGTACTTC.

The genes are TRBV5-4 and TRBJ2-2; 9 positions match TRBD2. CDR1 and CDR2 (germline): SGHNT, YYREEE (reference sequence). Trimming cost V 3 bases and J 0 bases; bases outside gene matches: 3. The CDR3 extends over 16 amino acids. The CDR3 reads CASSSPSGTNTGELFF. In DNA form, the CDR3 reads TGTGCCAGCAGCTCGCCTAGCGGGACGAACACCGGGGAGCTGTTTTTT. Looking up the rest from reference TRBV5-4 and TRBJ2-2 gives the full variable domain: ETGVTQSPTHLIKTRGQQVTLRCSSQSGHNTVSWYQQALGQGPQFIFQYYREEENGRGNFPPRFSGLQFPNYSSELNVNALELDDSALYLCASSSPSGTNTGELFFGEGSRLTVL.

The genes are TRBV6-5 and TRBJ2-7, with 10 bases that match TRBD1. The J segment lost 3 bases and the V segment lost 4 bases, leaving 0 bases of the junction unmatched. The CDR3 is 13 residues long. CDR1 is MNHEY and CDR2 is SVGAGI in the germline V gene. CDR3 loop: CASSWTGGYEQYF. DNA of the CDR3: TGTGCCAGCAGTTGGACAGGGGGCTACGAGCAGTACTTC.

This rearrangement joins TRBV7-9 to TRBJ1-1; a weak D match, TRBD1 (6 bases). The CDR3 contains 15 residues. Trimming shortened V by 2 bases and J by 4 bases, and 14 bases separated the two germline ends. CDR1 is SEHNR, CDR2 FQNEAQ, per germline (reference sequence). CDR3 bases: TGTGCCAGCAGCTTACGGGGGGGCTGGGGCACTGAAGCTTTCTTT. Translated: CASSLRGGWGTEAFF.